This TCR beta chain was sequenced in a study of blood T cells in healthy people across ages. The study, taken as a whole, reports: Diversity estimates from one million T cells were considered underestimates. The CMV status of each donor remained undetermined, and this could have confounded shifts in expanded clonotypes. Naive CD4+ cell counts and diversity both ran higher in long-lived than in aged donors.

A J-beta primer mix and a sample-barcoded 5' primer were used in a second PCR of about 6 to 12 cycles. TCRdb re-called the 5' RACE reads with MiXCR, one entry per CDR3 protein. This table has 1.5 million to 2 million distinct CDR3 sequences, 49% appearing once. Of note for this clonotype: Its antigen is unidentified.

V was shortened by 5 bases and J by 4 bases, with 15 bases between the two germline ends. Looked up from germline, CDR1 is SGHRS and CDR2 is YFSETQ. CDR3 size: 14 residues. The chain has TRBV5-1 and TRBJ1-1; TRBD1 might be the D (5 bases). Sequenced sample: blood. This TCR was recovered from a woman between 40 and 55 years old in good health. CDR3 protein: CASRAQVGGTEAFF. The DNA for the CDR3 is TGCGCCAGCAGGGCACAGGTGGGGGGCACTGAAGCTTTCTTT.